Sequencing of this T cell receptor beta chain was carried out in a study of neurological immune-mediated disorders. Turning to this clonotype: Its antigen is currently unknown.

The cDNA came from 5'RACE with 10-nucleotide random UMIs. Every sequencing run produced over 160 million TCR-beta sequences, and the sequences from any one run covered 15-18 subjects. MiXCR, run by TCRdb on the 5' RACE reads, gives a single entry per CDR3 protein. The table includes 50,000 to 70,000 distinct CDR3 sequences, over 8.5% detected once. Indicated time point: longitudinal time-point 1 (baseline). Study-level points and caveats: There were no CDR3 amino acid sequences shared by expanded clones across subjects, a result suggesting private repertoires in all groups. Levels of TCR clonal expansion peaked in HTLV-1-associated myelopathy and reached their lowest in multiple sclerosis, under those of healthy controls.

Germline V lookup: CDR1 DFQATT, CDR2 SNEGSKA (reference sequence). The CDR3 runs 13 residues. The sample was PBMCs. The source of this sequence is a male donor with HTLV-1-associated myelopathy (HAM/TSP). The chain carries TRBV20-1 and TRBJ2-7; no firm D call. The CDR3 DNA reads TGCAGGCTAAGACGGTCAAGCTCCTACGAGCAGTACTTC. Its translation: CRLRRSSSYEQYF.